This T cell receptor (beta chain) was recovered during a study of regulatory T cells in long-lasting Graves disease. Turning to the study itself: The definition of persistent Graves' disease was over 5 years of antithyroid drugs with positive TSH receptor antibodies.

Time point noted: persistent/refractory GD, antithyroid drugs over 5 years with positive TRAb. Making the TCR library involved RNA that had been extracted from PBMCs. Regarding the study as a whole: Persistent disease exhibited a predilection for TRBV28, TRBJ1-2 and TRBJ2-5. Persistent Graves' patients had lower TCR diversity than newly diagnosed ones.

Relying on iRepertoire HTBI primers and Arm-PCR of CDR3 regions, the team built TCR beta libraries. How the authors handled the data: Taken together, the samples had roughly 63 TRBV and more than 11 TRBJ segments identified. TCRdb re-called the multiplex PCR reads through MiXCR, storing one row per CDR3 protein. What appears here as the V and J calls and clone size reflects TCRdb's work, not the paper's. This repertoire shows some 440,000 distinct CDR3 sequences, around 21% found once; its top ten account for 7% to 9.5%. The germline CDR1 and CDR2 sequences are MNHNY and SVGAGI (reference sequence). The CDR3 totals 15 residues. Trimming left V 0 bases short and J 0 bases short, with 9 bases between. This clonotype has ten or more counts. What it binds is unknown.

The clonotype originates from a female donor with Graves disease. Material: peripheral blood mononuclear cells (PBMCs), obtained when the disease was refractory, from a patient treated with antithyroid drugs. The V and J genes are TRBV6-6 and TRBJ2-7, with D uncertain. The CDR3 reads CASSYSRLFSYEQYF. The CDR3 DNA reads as TGTGCCAGCAGTTACTCGAGACTGTTCTCCTACGAGCAGTACTTC.